Listed below are T cell receptor beta chains from one sample, sequenced in a study of cytomegalovirus exposure and HLA in healthy donors. The repertoire was sequenced with immunoSEQ multiplex PCR; TCRdb's copy has only in-frame clones and lacks some. The data show roughly 250,000 clones, approximately 84% seen once. Sequenced input: PBMCs. Receptor source: a middle-aged woman in good health and CMV-seropositive. The CDR3 runs from the conserved cysteine through the conserved F or W. A D gene is named only where the DNA matches it firmly. Size is omitted from some rows. Given values are once, few, many or a class for expanded clones.

abundance: NA
d_gene: NA
v_gene: TRBV2
j_gene: TRBJ2-6
CDR3nt: TGTGCCAGCGGCCAGGGTACTGGGGCCAACGTCCTGACTTTC
CDR3aa: CASGQGTGANVLTF

abundance: once
d_gene: TRBD2
v_gene: TRBV30
j_gene: TRBJ2-1
CDR3nt: TGTGCCTGGAGTGTAGAGGCGGGAGCTGGCAATGAGCAGTTCTTC
CDR3aa: CAWSVEAGAGNEQFF

abundance: NA
d_gene: TRBD2
v_gene: TRBV5-4
j_gene: TRBJ2-2
CDR3nt: TGTGCCAGCAGCCCGGGACTAGCGGGAGCCACCGGGGAGCTGTTTTTT
CDR3aa: CASSPGLAGATGELFF

abundance: once
d_gene: NA
v_gene: TRBV27
j_gene: TRBJ2-7
CDR3nt: TGTGCCAGCAGTCCGGGGGTGAGAGAGCAGTACTTC
CDR3aa: CASSPGVREQYF

abundance: NA
d_gene: NA
v_gene: TRBV7-8
j_gene: TRBJ2-7
CDR3nt: TGTGCCAGCAGCTTAAACGGTTACGAGCAGTACTTC
CDR3aa: CASSLNGYEQYF

abundance: NA
d_gene: TRBD2
v_gene: TRBV6-5
j_gene: TRBJ2-1
CDR3nt: TGTGCCAGCAACTCACTAGCGGGAGGGGGGAGTGAGCAGTTCTTC
CDR3aa: CASNSLAGGGSEQFF

abundance: NA
d_gene: TRBD1
v_gene: TRBV4-3
j_gene: TRBJ1-4
CDR3nt: TGCGCCAGCAGCCAAGATCGCCGACAGGGTATAATCGGAACTAATGAAAAACTGTTTTTT
CDR3aa: CASSQDRRQGIIGTNEKLFF

abundance: NA
d_gene: NA
v_gene: TRBV5-6
j_gene: TRBJ1-5
CDR3nt: TGTGCCAGCAGCTTCGGCATCAGGGGCGGGCAGCCCCAGCATTTT
CDR3aa: CASSFGIRGGQPQHF

abundance: NA
d_gene: TRBD1
v_gene: TRBV30
j_gene: TRBJ2-7
CDR3nt: TGTGCCTGGAGTGTACTCCCGGGACAGGGGCACGAGCAGTACTTC
CDR3aa: CAWSVLPGQGHEQYF

abundance: NA
d_gene: TRBD1
v_gene: TRBV27
j_gene: TRBJ1-2
CDR3nt: TGTGCCAGCAGTCCGGGGACAGATTATGGCTACACCTTC
CDR3aa: CASSPGTDYGYTF

abundance: NA
d_gene: NA
v_gene: TRBV11-2
j_gene: TRBJ1-6
CDR3nt: TGTGCCAGCAGCTTAGATAATGGCAGGGGCAGCTCCTATAATTCACCCCTCCACTTT
CDR3aa: CASSLDNGRGSSYNSPLHF

abundance: once
d_gene: NA
v_gene: TRBV19
j_gene: TRBJ1-1
CDR3nt: TGTGCCAGTAGTATATCGGTAAACCTTGAAGCTTTCTTT
CDR3aa: CASSISVNLEAFF

abundance: NA
d_gene: TRBD2
v_gene: TRBV7-3
j_gene: TRBJ2-1
CDR3nt: TGTGCCAGCAGCCCTAGCGGGAGGCCCTCCGATGAGCAGTTCTTC
CDR3aa: CASSPSGRPSDEQFF

abundance: NA
d_gene: TRBD1
v_gene: TRBV28
j_gene: TRBJ1-2
CDR3nt: TGTGCCAGCAGTTTACCACAGGGGAACTATGGCTACACCTTC
CDR3aa: CASSLPQGNYGYTF

abundance: NA
d_gene: NA
v_gene: TRBV30
j_gene: TRBJ2-3
CDR3nt: TGTGCCTGGGACCTGGTGGGGAGCCCAGATACGCAGTATTTT
CDR3aa: CAWDLVGSPDTQYF

abundance: NA
d_gene: NA
v_gene: TRBV27
j_gene: TRBJ2-7
CDR3nt: TGTGCCAGCAGGCAGGGGGGCTACGAGCAGTACTTC
CDR3aa: CASRQGGYEQYF

abundance: NA
d_gene: NA
v_gene: TRBV2
j_gene: TRBJ1-1
CDR3nt: TGTGCCAGCAGTGAACAGGGAATCATGAACACTGAAGCTTTCTTT
CDR3aa: CASSEQGIMNTEAFF

abundance: NA
d_gene: TRBD1
v_gene: TRBV27
j_gene: TRBJ2-1
CDR3nt: TGTGCCAGCAGAAAAGGACAGGGTTTACCTTACAATGAGCAGTTCTTC
CDR3aa: CASRKGQGLPYNEQFF

abundance: NA
d_gene: NA
v_gene: TRBV5-1
j_gene: TRBJ2-1
CDR3nt: TGCGCCAGCAGCTTTGGATACAGGGTATCCTACAATGAGCAGTTCTTC
CDR3aa: CASSFGYRVSYNEQFF

abundance: NA
d_gene: NA
v_gene: TRBV19
j_gene: TRBJ2-7
CDR3nt: TGTGCCAGTAGTATATACAGTCTACAGGAGCAGTACTTC
CDR3aa: CASSIYSLQEQYF

abundance: few
d_gene: TRBD1
v_gene: TRBV7-3
j_gene: TRBJ2-5
CDR3nt: TGTGCCAGCAGCCGGGCTGGGACAGGGATAGAGACCCAGTACTTC
CDR3aa: CASSRAGTGIETQYF

abundance: once
d_gene: NA
v_gene: TRBV6-1
j_gene: TRBJ2-7
CDR3nt: TGTGCCAGCAGTTCTCTCAGGGGACCCCCCTACGAGCAGTACTTC
CDR3aa: CASSSLRGPPYEQYF

abundance: NA
d_gene: NA
v_gene: TRBV7-9
j_gene: TRBJ1-2
CDR3nt: TGTGCCAGCAGCTTGTTCCCCGACAGTTCTAACTATGGCTACACCTTC
CDR3aa: CASSLFPDSSNYGYTF

abundance: NA
d_gene: NA
v_gene: TRBV7-2
j_gene: TRBJ1-2
CDR3nt: TGTGCCAGCAGCTTAGTTCGCGGAGTCTCTGGCTACACCTTC
CDR3aa: CASSLVRGVSGYTF

abundance: NA
d_gene: NA
v_gene: TRBV18
j_gene: TRBJ2-4
CDR3nt: TGTGCCAGCTCGCCAGCGGACAGCCTTTTCAAAAACATTCAGTACTTC
CDR3aa: CASSPADSLFKNIQYF

abundance: once
d_gene: TRBD2
v_gene: TRBV11-2
j_gene: TRBJ2-7
CDR3nt: TGTGCCAGCAGCTTAAGCGGGAGGGCCGAGAACGAGCAGTACTTC
CDR3aa: CASSLSGRAENEQYF

abundance: NA
d_gene: NA
v_gene: TRBV4-3
j_gene: TRBJ1-1
CDR3nt: TGCGCCAGCAGCCTCACCCTGGGGGGAACTGAAGCTTTCTTT
CDR3aa: CASSLTLGGTEAFF

abundance: NA
d_gene: NA
v_gene: TRBV11-3
j_gene: TRBJ2-7
CDR3nt: TGTGCCAGCAGCTTAGGGGGACTCTCCACCTACGAGCAGTACTTC
CDR3aa: CASSLGGLSTYEQYF

abundance: NA
d_gene: TRBD2
v_gene: TRBV28
j_gene: TRBJ2-1
CDR3nt: TGTGCCAGCAGTTTAGGGGTTGCGGGAGCGTACAATGAGCAGTTCTTC
CDR3aa: CASSLGVAGAYNEQFF

abundance: NA
d_gene: NA
v_gene: TRBV7-2
j_gene: TRBJ2-2
CDR3nt: TGTGCCAGCAGCTCCTATCGCGACACCGGGGAGCTGTTTTTT
CDR3aa: CASSSYRDTGELFF

abundance: NA
d_gene: NA
v_gene: TRBV7-9
j_gene: TRBJ2-1
CDR3nt: TGTGCCAGCAGCTTGTTGATTGGGGGGAGCCAATACAATGAGCAGTTCTTC
CDR3aa: CASSLLIGGSQYNEQFF

abundance: NA
d_gene: TRBD2
v_gene: TRBV15
j_gene: TRBJ2-1
CDR3nt: TGTGCCACCAGCACCTCGACCGGGACTACAGGCGACAATGAGCAGTTCTTC
CDR3aa: CATSTSTGTTGDNEQFF

abundance: NA
d_gene: TRBD2
v_gene: TRBV5-4
j_gene: TRBJ2-1
CDR3nt: TGTGCCAGCAGCAGTCCGGGACTAGGGGGTTCGGTAGAGCAGTTCTTC
CDR3aa: CASSSPGLGGSVEQFF

abundance: NA
d_gene: NA
v_gene: TRBV19
j_gene: TRBJ1-5
CDR3nt: TGTGCCAGTAGTATAGACAGGCCGGGGAGCAATCAGCCCCAGCATTTT
CDR3aa: CASSIDRPGSNQPQHF

abundance: once
d_gene: NA
v_gene: TRBV5-6
j_gene: TRBJ1-5
CDR3nt: TGTGCCAGCAGCTCAGGGGCGTATCAGCCCCAGCATTTT
CDR3aa: CASSSGAYQPQHF

abundance: NA
d_gene: NA
v_gene: TRBV28
j_gene: TRBJ2-1
CDR3nt: TGTGCCAGCAGTCCTCCTACCTACAATGAGCAGTTCTTC
CDR3aa: CASSPPTYNEQFF

abundance: few
d_gene: NA
v_gene: TRBV27
j_gene: TRBJ1-5
CDR3nt: TGTGCCAGCAGTTTCAGGGGTGATCAGCCCCAGCATTTT
CDR3aa: CASSFRGDQPQHF

abundance: NA
d_gene: TRBD2
v_gene: TRBV28
j_gene: TRBJ2-2
CDR3nt: TGTGCCAGCAGCCCCGCGGGAGAGGTGGGCGGGGAGCTGTTTTTT
CDR3aa: CASSPAGEVGGELFF

abundance: NA
d_gene: TRBD2
v_gene: TRBV5-1
j_gene: TRBJ2-1
CDR3nt: TGCGCCAGCAGCTTGGATAGCGGGAGGGGAAATGAGCAGTTCTTC
CDR3aa: CASSLDSGRGNEQFF

abundance: NA
d_gene: NA
v_gene: TRBV7-3
j_gene: TRBJ2-3
CDR3nt: TGTGCCAGCAGCTTATTCAGCGGGAGCACAGATACGCAGTATTTT
CDR3aa: CASSLFSGSTDTQYF

abundance: NA
d_gene: TRBD1
v_gene: TRBV19
j_gene: TRBJ1-1
CDR3nt: TGTGCCAGTAGTATAGGGGACAGGGGTCTTGGCACTGAAGCTTTCTTT
CDR3aa: CASSIGDRGLGTEAFF

abundance: once
d_gene: NA
v_gene: TRBV5-4
j_gene: TRBJ2-3
CDR3nt: TGTGCCAGCAGCGCCATGGAGCTGACTAGCACAGATACGCAGTATTTT
CDR3aa: CASSAMELTSTDTQYF

abundance: NA
d_gene: TRBD2
v_gene: TRBV7-2
j_gene: TRBJ2-1
CDR3nt: TGTGCCAGCAGCTTAAATAGCGGGAGAGATGAGCAGTTCTTC
CDR3aa: CASSLNSGRDEQFF

abundance: NA
d_gene: TRBD2
v_gene: TRBV7-8
j_gene: TRBJ2-3
CDR3nt: TGTGCCAGCAGCTTAGTGGAGACTAGCGGAGATACGCAGTATTTT
CDR3aa: CASSLVETSGDTQYF

abundance: NA
d_gene: TRBD2
v_gene: TRBV27
j_gene: TRBJ2-7
CDR3nt: TGTGCCAGCAGCCCTAGCGGGAGTCAAGTTGGGCAGTACTTC
CDR3aa: CASSPSGSQVGQYF

abundance: NA
d_gene: TRBD2
v_gene: TRBV7-6
j_gene: TRBJ2-5
CDR3nt: TGTGCCAGCAGCCCCGGTACCTGGCTAGCGGGCCAAGAGACCCAGTACTTC
CDR3aa: CASSPGTWLAGQETQYF

abundance: NA
d_gene: NA
v_gene: TRBV27
j_gene: TRBJ2-1
CDR3nt: TGTGCCAGCAGTCGTCAGGACTCCTACAATGAGCAGTTCTTC
CDR3aa: CASSRQDSYNEQFF

abundance: NA
d_gene: NA
v_gene: TRBV7-9
j_gene: TRBJ2-5
CDR3nt: TGTGCCAGCAGCCGGAGGGAGCAAGAGACCCAGTACTTC
CDR3aa: CASSRREQETQYF